This T cell receptor beta chain was identified in a study of control samples from healthy donors and cancer patients. Libraries were prepared by immunoSEQ multiplex PCR; TCRdb keeps only in-frame clonotypes and omits some of them. The sample comprises some 48,000 clones, about 94% of which are singletons, and around 22% rests with the top ten. In this sample, this clone turned up once. Material: PBMCs. The TCR originated in a woman in her 50s with head and neck cancer.

The CDR3 sequence: CASSGLSGQETQYF. The CDR3 coding sequence is TGTGCCAGCAGCGGTCTTAGCGGACAAGAGACCCAGTACTTC. The chain links TRBV5-4 to TRBJ2-5, with D possibly TRBD2 on 6 matching bases. The V end lost 4 bases, the J end lost 2 bases, and 12 bases lay between the germline ends. Germline-derived CDR1 and CDR2 are SGHNT and YYREEE (reference sequence). CDR3 length: 14 residues.